This T cell receptor (beta chain) was sequenced in a study of T cell repertoires in cytomegalovirus infection. Study information: Public TCR beta signature analysis indicated the presence of both CMV infection and matching HLA type.

This clonotype has at least ten counts. Antigen unknown. TCRdb passed the reads through MiXCR, listing each CDR3 protein once. Of around 450,000 distinct CDR3 sequences in the sample, roughly a third are singletons; the top ten hold 12% to 15%. Notes on the study in general: HLA-C-restricted CMV clonotypes gave the most frequent clonotype in two of eight donors.

Germline CDR1 is SGHVS and CDR2 is FQNEAQ. With 4 bases removed from V and 2 bases from J, the gap between germline ends came to 18 bases. The CDR3 is made up of 17 amino acids. This TCR derives from a human donor in good health (CMV status not recorded). Some clones in this sample may be carry-over from other donors' samples. The rearrangement joins TRBV7-8 to TRBJ2-1; a possible D gene is TRBD2 (6 bases). The sequenced sample was PBMCs. This chain's CDR3 is CASSSGQLASPYNEQFF. CDR3 bases: TGTGCCAGCAGCTCCGGACAACTAGCAAGCCCCTACAATGAGCAGTTCTTC.